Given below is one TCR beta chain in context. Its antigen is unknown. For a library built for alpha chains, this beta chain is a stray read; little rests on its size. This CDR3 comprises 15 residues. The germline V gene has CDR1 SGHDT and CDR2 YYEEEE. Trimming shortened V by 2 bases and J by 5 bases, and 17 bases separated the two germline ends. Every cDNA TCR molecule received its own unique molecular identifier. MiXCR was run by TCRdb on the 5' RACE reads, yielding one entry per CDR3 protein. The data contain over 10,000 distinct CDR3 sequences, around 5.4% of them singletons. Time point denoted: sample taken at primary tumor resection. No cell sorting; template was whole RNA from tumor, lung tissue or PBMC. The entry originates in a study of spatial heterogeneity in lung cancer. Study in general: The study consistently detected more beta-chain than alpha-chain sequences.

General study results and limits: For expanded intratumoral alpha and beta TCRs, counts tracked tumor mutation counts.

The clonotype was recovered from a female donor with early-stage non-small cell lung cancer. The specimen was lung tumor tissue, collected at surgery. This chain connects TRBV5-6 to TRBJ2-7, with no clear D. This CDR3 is CASSFPGLGPHEQYF. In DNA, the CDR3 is TGTGCCAGCAGCTTCCCCGGTCTAGGCCCCCACGAGCAGTACTTC.